What follows is one T cell receptor (beta chain) and its context. Its antigen is unknown. This entry is derived from a study of PD-1 blockade in classical Hodgkin lymphoma. Findings and limits, study-wide: Exclusion was the outcome for patients who began nivolumab under 1 year after ASCT.

This CDR3 comprises 14 residues. V shed 5 bases, J shed 5 bases, and the junction held 6 bases outside the gene matches. Per the germline V gene, CDR1 is SEHNR and CDR2 is FQNEAQ (reference sequence). Time point noted: cycle 4 day 1 (C4D1), after around six weeks of nivolumab. Patients all relapsed after autologous stem cell transplantation, and there was variation in brentuximab vedotin exposure. The authors enriched CD8+ T cells from thawed PBMCs via magnetic negative selection. Libraries were prepared by immunoSEQ multiplex PCR; TCRdb keeps only in-frame clonotypes and omits some of them. This sample has about 19,000 clones; less than 90% occur once, and the top ten carry less than 5.5%.

The origin of this receptor is a human donor with classical Hodgkin lymphoma. V gene TRBV7-9 combines with J gene TRBJ1-2; 9 nucleotides align to TRBD1. The source was CD8+ T cells from blood, collected before the fourth cycle of nivolumab. CDR3 in amino acids: CASSLLTGGYGYTF. The CDR3 nucleotides read TGTGCCAGCAGCCTACTGACAGGGGGTTATGGCTACACCTTC.